This T cell receptor (beta chain) came from a study of vaccination effects on CD4 cells after COVID-19. Study-wide results and limits: Researchers report that only 1 of 255 vaccine-induced clones in healthy vaccinees cross-reacted with common cold coronaviruses.

After removal of 2 bases from V and 2 bases from J, the junction contained 5 bases not matched to a gene. Germline CDR1 MNHEY, CDR2 SVGEGT. The CDR3 is 16 residues long. Data came from immunoSEQ multiplex PCR; TCRdb stores just in-frame clones and leaves some out. The sample includes tens of thousands of clones, roughly 80% of them seen just once. Prior to sequencing, the ViraFEST assay stimulated PBMC with viral peptide pools, which expanded the antigen-specific CD4+ T cells. CD4+ T cell isolation took place after 10 days of culture. Vaccinated participants had no history of SARS-CoV-2 infection and tested negative for nucleocapsid antibodies. Days 3 and 7 were when half the medium was replaced with IL-2 medium. Details on this clone: Its antigen is undetermined.

The genes are TRBV6-2 or TRBV6-3 and TRBJ2-5; TRBD2 matches 10 bases. Sequenced here: CD4+ T cells from PBMCs cultured with SARS-CoV-2 spike peptides, sampled before COVID-19 vaccination. The receptor comes from a human donor who received a COVID-19 vaccine. The CDR3 coding sequence is TGTGCCAGCAGTTACGGAGTAGCGGGGGGTCAAGAGACCCAGTACTTC. Amino acid sequence: CASSYGVAGGQETQYF.